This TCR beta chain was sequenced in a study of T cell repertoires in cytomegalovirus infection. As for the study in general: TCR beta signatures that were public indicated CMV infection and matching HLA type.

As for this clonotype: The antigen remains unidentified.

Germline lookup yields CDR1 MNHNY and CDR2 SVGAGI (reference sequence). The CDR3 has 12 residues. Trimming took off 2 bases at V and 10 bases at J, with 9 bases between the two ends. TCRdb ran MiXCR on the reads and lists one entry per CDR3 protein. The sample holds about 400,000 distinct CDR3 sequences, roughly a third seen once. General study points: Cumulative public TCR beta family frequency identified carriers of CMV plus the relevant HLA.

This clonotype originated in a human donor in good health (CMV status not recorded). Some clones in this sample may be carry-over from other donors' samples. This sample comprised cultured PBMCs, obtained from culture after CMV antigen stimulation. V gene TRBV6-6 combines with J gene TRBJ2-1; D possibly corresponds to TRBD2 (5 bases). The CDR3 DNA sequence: TGTGCCAGCAGTTACCTAGAGCGGGAGCAGTTCTTC. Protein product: CASSYLEREQFF.